This T cell receptor beta chain was recovered during a study of blood T cell repertoires in COVID-19. The overall study: Spain, Italy and the United States supplied samples that represented acute and convalescent COVID-19. The cDNA or gDNA used as material had been derived from T cells, B-cell-depleted T cells, or PBMCs.

The germline V gene has CDR1 SGHDN and CDR2 FVKESK. The CDR3 consists of 16 residues. J gave up 6 bases and V 1 base, and 9 bases lay outside the gene matches. As handled by the study authors: The authors estimated nucleated cell counts from reference gene primer amplification. TCRdb's copy holds only in-frame clones and misses some; the assay was immunoSEQ multiplex PCR. V, J and clone size were drawn from that table, and D and trimming were deduced from the DNA. The table records about 180,000 clones, about 80% of them present only once. The V and J genes are TRBV14 and TRBJ1-2; TRBD1 matches 9 bases. Sequenced: peripheral blood. This receptor was identified in a man in his sixties or seventies with active or convalescent COVID-19. This chain's CDR3 is CASSQVQGAGLDGYTF. The CDR3 nucleotides read TGTGCCAGCAGCCAAGTACAGGGGGCGGGCCTCGATGGCTACACCTTC.